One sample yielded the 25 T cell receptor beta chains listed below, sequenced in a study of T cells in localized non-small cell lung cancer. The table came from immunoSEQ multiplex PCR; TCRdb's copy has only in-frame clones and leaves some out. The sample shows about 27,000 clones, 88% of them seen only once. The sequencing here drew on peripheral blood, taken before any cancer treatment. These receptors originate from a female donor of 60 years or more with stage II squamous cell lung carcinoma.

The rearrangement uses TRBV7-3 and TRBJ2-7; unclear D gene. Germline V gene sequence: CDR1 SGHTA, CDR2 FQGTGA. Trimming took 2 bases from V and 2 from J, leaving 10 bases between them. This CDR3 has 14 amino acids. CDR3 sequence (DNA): TGTGCCAGCAGCTTAGGGCCCGGCCCCTACGAGCAGTACTTC. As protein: CASSLGPGPYEQYF.

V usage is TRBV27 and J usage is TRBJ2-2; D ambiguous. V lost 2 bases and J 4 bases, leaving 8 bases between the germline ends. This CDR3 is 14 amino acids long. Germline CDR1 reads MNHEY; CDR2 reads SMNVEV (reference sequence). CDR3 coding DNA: TGTGCCAGCAGTTTAAGGAGAATCACCGGGGAGCTGTTTTTT. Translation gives CASSLRRITGELFF.

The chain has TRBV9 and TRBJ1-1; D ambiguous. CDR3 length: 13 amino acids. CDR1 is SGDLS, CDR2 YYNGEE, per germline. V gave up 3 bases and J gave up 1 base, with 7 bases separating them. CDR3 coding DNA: TGTGCCAGCAGCGAGAGCCCGAACACTGAAGCTTTCTTT. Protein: CASSESPNTEAFF.

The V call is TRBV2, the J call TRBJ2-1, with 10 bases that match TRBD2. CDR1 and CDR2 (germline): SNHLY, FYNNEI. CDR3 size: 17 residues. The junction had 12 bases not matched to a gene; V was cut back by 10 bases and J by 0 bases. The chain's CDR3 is CAIPGLAALSSYNEQFF. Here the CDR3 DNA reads TGTGCCATCCCCGGACTAGCGGCTCTCAGCTCCTACAATGAGCAGTTCTTC.

CDR3 residues: CASRVSNQPQHF. The CDR3 coding sequence is TGTGCCAGCAGGGTATCGAATCAGCCCCAGCATTTT. This chain links TRBV28 with TRBJ1-5; D not certain. This CDR3 has 12 residues. The germline gives CDR1 MDHEN, CDR2 SYDVKM. V lost 6 bases to trimming and J lost 4 bases, with 7 bases between them.

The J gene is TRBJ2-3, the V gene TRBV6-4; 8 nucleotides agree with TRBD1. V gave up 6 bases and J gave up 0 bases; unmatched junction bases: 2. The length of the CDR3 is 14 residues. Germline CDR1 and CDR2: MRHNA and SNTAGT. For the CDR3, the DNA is TGTGCCAGCAGGACAGGGGCTAGCACAGATACGCAGTATTTT. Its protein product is CASRTGASTDTQYF.

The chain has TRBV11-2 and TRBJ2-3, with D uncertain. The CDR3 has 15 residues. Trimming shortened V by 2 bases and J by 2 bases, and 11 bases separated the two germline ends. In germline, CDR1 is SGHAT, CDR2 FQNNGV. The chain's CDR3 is CASSLRADFTDTQYF. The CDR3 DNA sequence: TGTGCCAGCAGCTTACGAGCTGATTTCACAGATACGCAGTATTTT.

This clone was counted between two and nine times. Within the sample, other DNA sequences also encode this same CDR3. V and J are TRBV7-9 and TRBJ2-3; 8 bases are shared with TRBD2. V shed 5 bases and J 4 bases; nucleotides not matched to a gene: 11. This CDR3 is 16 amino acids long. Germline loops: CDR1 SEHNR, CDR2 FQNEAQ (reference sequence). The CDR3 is CASSHNFAGGPDTQYF. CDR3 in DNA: TGTGCCAGCAGCCATAACTTCGCGGGGGGCCCAGATACGCAGTATTTT.

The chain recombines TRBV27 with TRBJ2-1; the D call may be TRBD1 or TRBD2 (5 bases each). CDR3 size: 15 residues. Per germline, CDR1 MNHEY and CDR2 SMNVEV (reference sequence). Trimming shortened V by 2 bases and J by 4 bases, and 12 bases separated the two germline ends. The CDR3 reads CASSLRDGSYNEQFF. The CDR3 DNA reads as TGTGCCAGCAGTTTAAGGGACGGCTCATACAATGAGCAGTTCTTC.

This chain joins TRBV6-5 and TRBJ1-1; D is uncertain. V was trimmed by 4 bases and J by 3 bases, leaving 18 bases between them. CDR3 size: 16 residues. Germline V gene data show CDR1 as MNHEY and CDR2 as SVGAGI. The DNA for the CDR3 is TGTGCCAGCAGTTCCGCCCCCGCCGGTACCTACACTGAAGCTTTCTTT. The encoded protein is CASSSAPAGTYTEAFF.

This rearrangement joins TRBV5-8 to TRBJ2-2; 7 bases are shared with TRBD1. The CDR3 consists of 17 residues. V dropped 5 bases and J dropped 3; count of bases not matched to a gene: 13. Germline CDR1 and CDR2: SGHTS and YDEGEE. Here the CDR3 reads CASREDRVDFYTGELFF. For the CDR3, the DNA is TGTGCCAGCAGAGAAGACAGGGTTGATTTTTACACCGGGGAGCTGTTTTTT.

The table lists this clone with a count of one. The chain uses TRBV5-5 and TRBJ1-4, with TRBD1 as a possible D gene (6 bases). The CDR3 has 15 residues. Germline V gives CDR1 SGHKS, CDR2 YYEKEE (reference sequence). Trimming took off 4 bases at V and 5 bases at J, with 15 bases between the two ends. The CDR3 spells CASSKATGPNEKLFF. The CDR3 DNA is TGTGCCAGCAGCAAGGCGACAGGCCCCAATGAAAAACTGTTTTTT.

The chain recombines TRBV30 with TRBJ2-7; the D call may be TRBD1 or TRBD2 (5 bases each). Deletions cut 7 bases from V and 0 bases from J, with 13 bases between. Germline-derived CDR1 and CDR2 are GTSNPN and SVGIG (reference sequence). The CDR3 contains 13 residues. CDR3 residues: CAFGASLSYEQYF. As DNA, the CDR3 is TGTGCCTTCGGGGCTAGCCTCTCCTACGAGCAGTACTTC.

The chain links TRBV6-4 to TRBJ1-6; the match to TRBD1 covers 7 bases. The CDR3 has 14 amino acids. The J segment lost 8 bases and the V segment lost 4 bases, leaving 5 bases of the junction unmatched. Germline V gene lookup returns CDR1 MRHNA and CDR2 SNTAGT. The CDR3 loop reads CASSVTGFDSPLHF. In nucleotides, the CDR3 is TGTGCCAGCAGTGTGACAGGGTTTGATTCACCCCTCCACTTT.

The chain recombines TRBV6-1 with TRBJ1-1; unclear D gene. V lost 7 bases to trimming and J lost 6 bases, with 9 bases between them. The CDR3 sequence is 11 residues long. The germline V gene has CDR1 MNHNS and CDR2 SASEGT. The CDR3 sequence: CASTLDPEAFF. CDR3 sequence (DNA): TGTGCCAGCACCCTGGACCCTGAAGCTTTCTTT.

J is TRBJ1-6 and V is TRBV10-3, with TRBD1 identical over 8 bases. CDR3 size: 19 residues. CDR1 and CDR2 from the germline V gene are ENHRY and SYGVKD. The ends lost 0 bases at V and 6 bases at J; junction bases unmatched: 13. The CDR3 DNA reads TGTGCCATCAGTGAGTCGAGACAGGGGCGCACTACTACTAATTCACCCCTCCACTTT. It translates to CAISESRQGRTTTNSPLHF.

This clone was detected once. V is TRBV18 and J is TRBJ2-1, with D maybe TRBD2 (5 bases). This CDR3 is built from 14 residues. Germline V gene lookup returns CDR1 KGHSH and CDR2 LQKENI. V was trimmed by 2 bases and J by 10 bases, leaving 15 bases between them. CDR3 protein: CASSPTVRASEQFF. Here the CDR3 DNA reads TGTGCCAGCTCACCAACCGTCCGGGCTAGCGAGCAGTTCTTC.

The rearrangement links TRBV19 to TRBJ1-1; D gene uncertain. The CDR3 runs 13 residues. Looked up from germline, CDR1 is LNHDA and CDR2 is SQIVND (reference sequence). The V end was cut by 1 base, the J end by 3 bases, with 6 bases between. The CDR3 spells CASSIGIDTEAFF. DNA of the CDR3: TGTGCCAGTAGTATAGGGATAGACACTGAAGCTTTCTTT.

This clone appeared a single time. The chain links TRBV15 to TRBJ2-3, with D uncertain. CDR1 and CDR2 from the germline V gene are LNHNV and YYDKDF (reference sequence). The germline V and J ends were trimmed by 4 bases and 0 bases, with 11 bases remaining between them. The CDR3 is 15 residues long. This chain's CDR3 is CATSIRRSSTDTQYF. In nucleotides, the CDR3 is TGTGCCACCAGCATTCGTCGATCTAGCACAGATACGCAGTATTTT.

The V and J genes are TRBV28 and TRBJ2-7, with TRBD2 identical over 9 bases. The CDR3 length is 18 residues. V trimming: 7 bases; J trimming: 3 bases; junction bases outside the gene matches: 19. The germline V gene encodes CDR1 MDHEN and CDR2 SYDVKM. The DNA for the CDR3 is TGTGCCAGCACCCCAACGACGGGAGCGGGAGGCAACCTCTACGAGCAGTACTTC. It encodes CASTPTTGAGGNLYEQYF.

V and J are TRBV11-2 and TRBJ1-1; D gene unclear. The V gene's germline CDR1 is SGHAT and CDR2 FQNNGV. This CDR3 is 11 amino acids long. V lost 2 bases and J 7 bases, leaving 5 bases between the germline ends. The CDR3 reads CASSLLREAFF. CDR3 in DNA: TGTGCCAGCAGCTTATTACGTGAAGCTTTCTTT.

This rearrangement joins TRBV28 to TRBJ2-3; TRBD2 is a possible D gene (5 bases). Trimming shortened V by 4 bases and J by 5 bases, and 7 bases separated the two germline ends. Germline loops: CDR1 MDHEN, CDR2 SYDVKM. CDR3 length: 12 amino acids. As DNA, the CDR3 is TGTGCCAGCAGTTCCCGGGGAGATACGCAGTATTTT. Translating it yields CASSSRGDTQYF.

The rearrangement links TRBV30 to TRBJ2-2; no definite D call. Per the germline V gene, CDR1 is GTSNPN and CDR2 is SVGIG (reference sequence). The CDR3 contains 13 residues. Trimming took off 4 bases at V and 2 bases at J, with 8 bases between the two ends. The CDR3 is CAWNRDNTGELFF. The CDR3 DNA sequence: TGTGCCTGGAATCGTGACAACACCGGGGAGCTGTTTTTT. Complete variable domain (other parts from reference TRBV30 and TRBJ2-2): SQTIHQWPATLVQPVGSPLSLECTVEGTSNPNLYWYRQAAGRGLQLLFYSVGIGQISSEVPQNLSASRPQDRQFILSSKKLLLSDSGFYLCAWNRDNTGELFFGEGSRLTVL.

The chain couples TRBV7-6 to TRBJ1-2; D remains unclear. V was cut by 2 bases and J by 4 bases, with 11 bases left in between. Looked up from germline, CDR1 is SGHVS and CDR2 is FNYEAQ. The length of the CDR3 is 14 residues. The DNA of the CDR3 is TGTGCCAGCAGCTTATCCAACGGGCGCTATGGCTACACCTTC. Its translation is CASSLSNGRYGYTF.

The CDR3 DNA is TGTGCCAGCAGTACCTTAGCGGGGGGGTACACAGATACGCAGTATTTT. Encoded protein: CASSTLAGGYTDTQYF. V and J are TRBV28 and TRBJ2-3; 11 bases fit TRBD2. The CDR3 length is 16 residues. In germline, CDR1 is MDHEN, CDR2 SYDVKM. J lost 2 bases, V lost 5 bases, and 6 bases had no gene match. Together with reference TRBV28 and TRBJ2-3, the CDR3 gives the full variable domain: DVKVTQSSRYLVKRTGEKVFLECVQDMDHENMFWYRQDPGLGLRLIYFSYDVKMKEKGDIPEGYSVSREKKERFSLILESASTNQTSMYLCASSTLAGGYTDTQYFGPGTRLTVL.